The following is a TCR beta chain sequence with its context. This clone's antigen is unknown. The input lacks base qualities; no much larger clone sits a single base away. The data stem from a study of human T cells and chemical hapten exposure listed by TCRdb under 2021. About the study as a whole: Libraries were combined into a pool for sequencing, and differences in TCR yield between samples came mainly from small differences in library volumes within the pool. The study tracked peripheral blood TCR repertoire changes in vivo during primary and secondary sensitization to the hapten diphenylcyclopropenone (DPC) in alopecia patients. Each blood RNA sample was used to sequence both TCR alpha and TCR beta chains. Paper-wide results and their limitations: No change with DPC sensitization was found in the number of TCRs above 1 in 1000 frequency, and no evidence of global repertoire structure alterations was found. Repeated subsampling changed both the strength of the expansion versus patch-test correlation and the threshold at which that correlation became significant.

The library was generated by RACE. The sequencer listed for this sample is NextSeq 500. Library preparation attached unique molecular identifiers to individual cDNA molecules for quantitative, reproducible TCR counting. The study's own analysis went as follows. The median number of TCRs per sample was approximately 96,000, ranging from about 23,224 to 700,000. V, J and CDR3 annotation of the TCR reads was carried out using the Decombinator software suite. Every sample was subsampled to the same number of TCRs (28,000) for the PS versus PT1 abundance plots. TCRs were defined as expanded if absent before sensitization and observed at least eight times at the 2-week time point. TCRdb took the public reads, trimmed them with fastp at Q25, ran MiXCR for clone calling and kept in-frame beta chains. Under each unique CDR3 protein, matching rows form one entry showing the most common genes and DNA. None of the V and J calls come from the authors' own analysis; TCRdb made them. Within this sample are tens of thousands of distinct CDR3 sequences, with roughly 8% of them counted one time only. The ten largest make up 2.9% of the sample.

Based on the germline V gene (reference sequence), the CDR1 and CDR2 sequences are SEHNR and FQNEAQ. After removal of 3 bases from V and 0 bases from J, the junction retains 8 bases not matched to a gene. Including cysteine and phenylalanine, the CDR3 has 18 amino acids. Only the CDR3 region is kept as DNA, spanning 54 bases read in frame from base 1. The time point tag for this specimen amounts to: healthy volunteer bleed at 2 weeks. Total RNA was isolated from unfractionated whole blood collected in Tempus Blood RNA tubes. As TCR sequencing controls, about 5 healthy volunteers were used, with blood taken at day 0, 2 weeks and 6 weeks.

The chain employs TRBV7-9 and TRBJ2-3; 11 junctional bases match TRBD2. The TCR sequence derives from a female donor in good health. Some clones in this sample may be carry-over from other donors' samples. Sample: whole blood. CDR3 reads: CASSLTLAGVTSTDTQYF. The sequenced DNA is TGTGCCAGCAGCTTGACACTAGCGGGAGTCACTAGCACAGATACGCAGTATTTT.